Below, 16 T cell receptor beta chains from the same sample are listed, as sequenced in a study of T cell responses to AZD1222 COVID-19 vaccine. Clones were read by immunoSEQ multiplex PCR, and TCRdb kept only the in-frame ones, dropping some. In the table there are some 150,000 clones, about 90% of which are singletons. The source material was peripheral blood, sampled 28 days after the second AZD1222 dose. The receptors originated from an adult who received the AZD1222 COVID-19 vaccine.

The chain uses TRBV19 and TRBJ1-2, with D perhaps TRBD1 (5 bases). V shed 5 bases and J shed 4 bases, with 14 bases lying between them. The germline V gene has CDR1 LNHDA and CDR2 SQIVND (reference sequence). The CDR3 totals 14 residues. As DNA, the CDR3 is TGTGCCAGTAGTCCCCAGGGCGACACCTATGGCTACACCTTC. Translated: CASSPQGDTYGYTF. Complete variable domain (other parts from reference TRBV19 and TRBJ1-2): DGGITQSPKYLFRKEGQNVTLSCEQNLNHDAMYWYRQDPGQGLRLIYYSQIVNDFQKGDIAEGYSVSREKKESFPLTVTSAQKNPTAFYLCASSPQGDTYGYTFGSGTRLTVV.

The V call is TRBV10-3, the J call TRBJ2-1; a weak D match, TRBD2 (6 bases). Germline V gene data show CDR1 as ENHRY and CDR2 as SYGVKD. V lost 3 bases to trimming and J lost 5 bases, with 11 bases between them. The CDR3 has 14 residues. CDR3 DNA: TGTGCCATCAGTGACGGAGCGGGCGACAATGAGCAGTTCTTC. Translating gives CAISDGAGDNEQFF.

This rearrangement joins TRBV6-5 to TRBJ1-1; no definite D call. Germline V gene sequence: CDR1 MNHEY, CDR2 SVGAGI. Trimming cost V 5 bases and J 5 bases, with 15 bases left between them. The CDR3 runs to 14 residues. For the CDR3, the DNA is TGTGCCAGCAGTCCCACCGGTGGATATACTGAAGCTTTCTTT. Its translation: CASSPTGGYTEAFF.

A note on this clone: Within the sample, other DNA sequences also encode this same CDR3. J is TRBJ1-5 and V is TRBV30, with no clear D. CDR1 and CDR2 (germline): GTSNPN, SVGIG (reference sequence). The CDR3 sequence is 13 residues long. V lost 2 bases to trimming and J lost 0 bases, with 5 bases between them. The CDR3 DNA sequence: TGTGCCTGGAGTAGGGATAGCAATCAGCCCCAGCATTTT. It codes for CAWSRDSNQPQHF.

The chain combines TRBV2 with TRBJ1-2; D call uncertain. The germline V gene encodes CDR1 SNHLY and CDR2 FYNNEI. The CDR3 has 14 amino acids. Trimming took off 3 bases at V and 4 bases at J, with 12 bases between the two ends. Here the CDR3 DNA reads TGTGCCAGCAGTGATCTGGCAGCCCTCTATGGCTACACCTTC. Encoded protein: CASSDLAALYGYTF. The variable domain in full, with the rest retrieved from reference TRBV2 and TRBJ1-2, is EPEVTQTPSHQVTQMGQEVILRCVPISNHLYFYWYRQILGQKVEFLVSFYNNEISEKSEIFDDQFSVERPDGSNFTLKIRSTKLEDSAMYFCASSDLAALYGYTFGSGTRLTVV.

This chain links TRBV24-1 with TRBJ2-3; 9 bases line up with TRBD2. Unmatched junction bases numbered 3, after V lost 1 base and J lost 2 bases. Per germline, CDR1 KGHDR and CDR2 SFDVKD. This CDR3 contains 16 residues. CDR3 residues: CATSDFLAGTTDTQYF. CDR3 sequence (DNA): TGTGCCACCAGTGATTTTCTAGCGGGAACCACAGATACGCAGTATTTT.

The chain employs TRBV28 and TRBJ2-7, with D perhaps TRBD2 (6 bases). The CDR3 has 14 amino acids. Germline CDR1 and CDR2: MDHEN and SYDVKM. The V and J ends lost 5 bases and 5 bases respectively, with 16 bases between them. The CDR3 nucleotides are TGTGCCAGCAGTCCGCCGGGGAGGCCCGACGAGCAGTACTTC. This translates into CASSPPGRPDEQYF.

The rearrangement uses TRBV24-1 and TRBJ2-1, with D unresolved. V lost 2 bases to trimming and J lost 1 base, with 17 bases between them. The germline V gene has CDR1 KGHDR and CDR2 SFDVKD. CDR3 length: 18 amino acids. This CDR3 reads CATSDSIAVTPSYNEQFF. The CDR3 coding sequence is TGTGCCACCAGTGATTCTATAGCCGTTACTCCTTCCTACAATGAGCAGTTCTTC.

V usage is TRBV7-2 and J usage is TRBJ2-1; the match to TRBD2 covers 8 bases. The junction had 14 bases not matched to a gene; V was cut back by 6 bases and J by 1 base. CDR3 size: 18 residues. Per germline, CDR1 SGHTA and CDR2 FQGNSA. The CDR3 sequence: CASRLPITSGVSYNEQFF. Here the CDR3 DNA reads TGTGCCAGCAGGTTACCTATTACTAGCGGAGTATCCTACAATGAGCAGTTCTTC.

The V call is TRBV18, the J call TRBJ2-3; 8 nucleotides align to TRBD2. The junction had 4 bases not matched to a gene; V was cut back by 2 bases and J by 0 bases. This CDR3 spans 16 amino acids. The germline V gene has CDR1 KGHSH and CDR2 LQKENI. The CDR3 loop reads CASSPRASGSTDTQYF. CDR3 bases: TGTGCCAGCTCACCAAGAGCTAGCGGGAGCACAGATACGCAGTATTTT.

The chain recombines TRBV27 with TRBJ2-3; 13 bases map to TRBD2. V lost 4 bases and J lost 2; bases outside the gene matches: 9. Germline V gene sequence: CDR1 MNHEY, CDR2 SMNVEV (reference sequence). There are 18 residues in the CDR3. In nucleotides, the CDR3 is TGTGCCAGCAGTTCCCCGGGACTAGCGGGACCGAACACAGATACGCAGTATTTT. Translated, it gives CASSSPGLAGPNTDTQYF.

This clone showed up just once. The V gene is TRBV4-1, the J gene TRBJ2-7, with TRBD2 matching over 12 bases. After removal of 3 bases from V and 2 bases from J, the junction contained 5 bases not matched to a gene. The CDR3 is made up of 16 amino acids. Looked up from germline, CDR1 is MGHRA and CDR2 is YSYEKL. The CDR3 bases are TGCGCCAGCAGCCATCCTAGCGGGAGGGCCACCTACGAGCAGTACTTC. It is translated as CASSHPSGRATYEQYF.

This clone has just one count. CDR3 in DNA: TGCAGCGTTACCTACAGCATCGGCACCTACGAGCAGTACTTC. Protein sequence: CSVTYSIGTYEQYF. The V and J genes are TRBV29-1 and TRBJ2-7; the D is unclear. Trimming stripped 5 bases from V and 2 bases from J, with 16 bases between. CDR3 size: 14 residues. CDR1 is SQVTM, CDR2 ANQGSEA, per germline.

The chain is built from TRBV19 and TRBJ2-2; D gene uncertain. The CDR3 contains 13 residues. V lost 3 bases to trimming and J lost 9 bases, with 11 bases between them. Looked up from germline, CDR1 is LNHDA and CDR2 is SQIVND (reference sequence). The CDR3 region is CASSIYRGRELFF. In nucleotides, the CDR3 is TGTGCCAGTAGTATCTACAGAGGTCGGGAGCTGTTTTTT.

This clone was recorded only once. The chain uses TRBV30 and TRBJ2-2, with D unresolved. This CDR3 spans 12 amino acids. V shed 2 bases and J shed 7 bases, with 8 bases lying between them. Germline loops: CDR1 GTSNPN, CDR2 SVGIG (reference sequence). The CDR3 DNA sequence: TGTGCCTGGAGTTCTGGCTACGGGGAGCTGTTTTTT. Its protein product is CAWSSGYGELFF.

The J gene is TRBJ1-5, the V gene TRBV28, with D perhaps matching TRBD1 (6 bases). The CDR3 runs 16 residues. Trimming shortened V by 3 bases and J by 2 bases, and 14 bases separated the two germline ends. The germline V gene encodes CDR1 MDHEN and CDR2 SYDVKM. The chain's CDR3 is CASSLSQGTGNQPQHF. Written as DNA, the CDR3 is TGTGCCAGCAGTTTGTCCCAGGGGACGGGCAATCAGCCCCAGCATTTT.